The clone carrying this TCR beta chain was seen once. One end of the junction is discordant with germline, which a read error may explain. The sample is drawn from a study of blood T cell repertoires in COVID-19. Overall study context: The United States, Italy and Spain were the sources of the acute and convalescent COVID-19 samples. Nucleic acid was either cDNA or gDNA, and it came from T cells, B-cell-depleted T cells, or PBMCs.

As handled by the study authors: How many nucleated cells were present was estimated from reference gene primer amplification. Some clones are missing from TCRdb's copy, which holds only in-frame ones; the method was immunoSEQ multiplex PCR. V, J and clone size were drawn from that table, and D and trimming were deduced from the DNA. The sample holds about 90,000 clones, approximately 92% seen once. The CDR3 runs 12 residues. Germline V lookup: CDR1 SGHTA, CDR2 FQGTGA. The sample was peripheral blood. The clonotype was recovered from a woman aged 55-75 years with active COVID-19. This sequence joins TRBV7-3 and TRBJ1-1; 7 bases are shared with TRBD1. CDR3 sequence (DNA): TGTGCCAGCTCAGGGGGGAACGCTGAAGCTTTCTTT. This encodes CASSGGNAEAFF.